These 31 T cell receptor beta chains share one sample of origin, sequenced in a study of blood T cell repertoires in COVID-19. Clones were sequenced by immunoSEQ multiplex PCR, and TCRdb holds only the in-frame ones, with some missing. The sample records fewer than 300,000 clones, 80% to 95% being singletons. Sample: PBMCs or T cells enriched from blood (not recorded which). These receptors were taken from a woman in her twenties or thirties who had recovered from COVID-19.

J is TRBJ1-3 and V is TRBV7-3; D gene uncertain. CDR3 size: 15 residues. Germline-derived CDR1 and CDR2 are SGHTA and FQGTGA. The V and J ends lost 5 bases and 3 bases respectively, with 14 bases between them. CDR3 in DNA: TGTGCCAGCAGCCCCGGTTCCGCTCATGGAAACACCATATATTTT. Translation gives CASSPGSAHGNTIYF. The entire variable domain, with the rest obtained from reference TRBV7-3 and TRBJ1-3, is as follows: GAGVSQTPSNKVTEKGKYVELRCDPISGHTALYWYRQSLGQGPEFLIYFQGTGAADDSGLPNDRFFAVRPEGSVSTLKIQRTERGDSAVYLCASSPGSAHGNTIYFGEGSWLTVV.

A few counts support this clone. CDR3 nucleotides: TGTGCCAGCAGTTTTCATAGGGGGGGGATTCAGTACTTC. Its translation: CASSFHRGGIQYF. V and J are TRBV27 and TRBJ2-4; weak D call: TRBD2 (7 bases). The CDR3 is 13 amino acids. With 3 bases removed from V and 10 bases from J, the gap between germline ends came to 13 bases. Germline V gene sequence: CDR1 MNHEY, CDR2 SMNVEV (reference sequence).

This clone was picked up one time. This rearrangement joins TRBV5-1 to TRBJ2-2; tentatively, D is TRBD1 (6 bases). Germline V gene sequence: CDR1 SGHRS, CDR2 YFSETQ. V was clipped by 4 bases and J by 2 bases, with 9 bases between them. This CDR3 contains 14 residues. CDR3 protein: CASSTGHNTGELFF. CDR3 bases: TGCGCCAGCAGCACGGGACACAACACCGGGGAGCTGTTTTTT.

This sequence joins TRBV4-1 and TRBJ2-7; possible D gene TRBD1, 5 bases. The CDR3 has 15 residues. Trimming cost V 1 base and J 0 bases, with 10 bases left between them. Germline CDR1 reads MGHRA; CDR2 reads YSYEKL. The CDR3 reads CASSQGTSPSYEQYF. CDR3 DNA: TGCGCCAGCAGCCAAGGGACAAGTCCCTCCTACGAGCAGTACTTC.

Points on this clone: The junction and the germline gene differ at one end; a read error may be behind it. This chain joins TRBV7-2 and TRBJ2-3, with TRBD2 matching 12 bases. CDR3 length: 15 amino acids. Germline values: CDR1 SGHTA, CDR2 FQGNSA. This CDR3 is CASSLAGGPSDTQYF. CDR3 in DNA: TGTGCCAGCAGCCTAGCGGGAGGGCCGTCAGATACGCAGTATTTT. Drawing the rest from reference TRBV7-2 and TRBJ2-3, the complete variable domain is GAGVSQSPSNKVTEKGKDVELRCDPISGHTALYWYRQSLGQGLEFLIYFQGNSAPDKSGLPSDRFSAERTGGSVSTLTIQRTQQEDSAVYLCASSLAGGPSDTQYFGPGTRLTVL.

This clone was detected only once. The chain recombines TRBV4-2 with TRBJ2-7; TRBD1 agrees at 8 bases. The CDR3 is made up of 13 amino acids. Per germline, CDR1 LGHNA and CDR2 YNFKEQ. The V segment lost 0 bases and the J segment 6 bases; nucleotides outside the gene matches: 1. The CDR3 coding sequence is TGTGCCAGCAGCCAAGATACAGGGGGCGAGCAGTACTTC. Amino acids: CASSQDTGGEQYF.

The V gene is TRBV3-1 (or the pseudogene TRBV3-2), the J gene TRBJ2-2; possibly TRBD2 for D (7 bases). This CDR3 region has 16 residues. Per germline, CDR1 LGHDT and CDR2 YNNKEL (reference sequence). V gave up 3 bases and J gave up 7 bases, with 18 bases separating them. The CDR3 DNA reads TGTGCCAGCAGCCACGGCTGGCAGCGGGACAACGGGGAGCTGTTTTTT. The encoded protein is CASSHGWQRDNGELFF.

The rearrangement uses TRBV5-4 and TRBJ2-2; the match to TRBD2 covers 11 bases. V lost 3 bases to trimming and J lost 4 bases; unmatched junction nucleotides: 5. The V gene's germline CDR1 is SGHNT and CDR2 YYREEE (reference sequence). This CDR3 has 16 amino acids. The chain's CDR3 is CASSSGLAASTGELFF. For the CDR3, the DNA is TGTGCCAGCAGCTCGGGACTAGCGGCCTCCACCGGGGAGCTGTTTTTT. The entire variable domain, with the rest obtained from reference TRBV5-4 and TRBJ2-2, is as follows: ETGVTQSPTHLIKTRGQQVTLRCSSQSGHNTVSWYQQALGQGPQFIFQYYREEENGRGNFPPRFSGLQFPNYSSELNVNALELDDSALYLCASSSGLAASTGELFFGEGSRLTVL.

The CDR3 sequence is CASTGARNTEAFF. In DNA, the CDR3 is TGTGCCAGTACAGGGGCTAGGAACACTGAAGCTTTCTTT. The chain recombines TRBV27 with TRBJ1-1; 7 bases fit TRBD1. CDR3 size: 13 residues. From germline, CDR1 is MNHEY and CDR2 SMNVEV (reference sequence). Losses at the gene ends were 9 bases for V and 1 base for J; bases not matched to a gene: 5.

This chain links TRBV15 with TRBJ2-3; 9 bases map to TRBD2. The CDR3 loop spans 17 amino acids. J was trimmed by 4 bases and V by 5 bases; bases with no gene match: 13. Looked up from germline, CDR1 is LNHNV and CDR2 is YYDKDF (reference sequence). The CDR3 DNA follows: TGTGCCACCAGCGCTATCTTCTCCAGCGGGAGGTCAGATACGCAGTATTTT. It yields the protein CATSAIFSSGRSDTQYF.

The chain employs TRBV28 and TRBJ1-1; a possible D gene is TRBD1 (6 bases). Per germline, CDR1 MDHEN and CDR2 SYDVKM. Trimming left V 6 bases short and J 3 bases short, with 17 bases between. The CDR3 sequence is 15 residues long. This CDR3 reads CASSWGGRGDTEAFF. Here the CDR3 DNA reads TGTGCCAGCAGCTGGGGGGGGCGCGGCGACACTGAAGCTTTCTTT.

The chain employs TRBV10-3 and TRBJ2-5, with 7 bases fitting TRBD1. The junction had 11 bases not matched to a gene; V was cut back by 6 bases and J by 7 bases. CDR1 and CDR2 from the germline V gene are ENHRY and SYGVKD. This CDR3 has 14 amino acids. CDR3 DNA: TGTGCCATCAGGGAGACAGGGTCCGGCGGGACCCAGTACTTC. This translates into CAIRETGSGGTQYF.

V gene TRBV19 combines with J gene TRBJ1-1; TRBD1 aligns across 8 bases. The CDR3 runs 15 residues. Trimming took 3 bases from V and 1 from J; bases not matched to a gene: 4. Per the germline V gene, CDR1 is LNHDA and CDR2 is SQIVND (reference sequence). The CDR3 loop reads CASSIQGATNTEAFF. The CDR3 DNA reads as TGTGCCAGTAGTATTCAGGGGGCAACGAACACTGAAGCTTTCTTT. The full variable domain, in which reference TRBV19 and TRBJ1-1 provide the parts outside the CDR3, is DGGITQSPKYLFRKEGQNVTLSCEQNLNHDAMYWYRQDPGQGLRLIYYSQIVNDFQKGDIAEGYSVSREKKESFPLTVTSAQKNPTAFYLCASSIQGATNTEAFFGQGTRLTVV.

The chain employs TRBV4-3 and TRBJ1-2; D ambiguous. The CDR3 consists of 16 residues. Between the trimmed V and J ends, which lost 2 bases and 4 bases, there was a span of 17 bases. Germline V gene data show CDR1 as LGHNA and CDR2 as YSLEER. For the CDR3, the DNA is TGCGCCAGCAGCCAACGATCAACGGAAGGAGTCTATGGCTACACCTTC. Translating it yields CASSQRSTEGVYGYTF.

This clone has a single count. V is TRBV30 and J is TRBJ2-1; 7 nucleotides line up with TRBD2. J lost 7 bases, V lost 3 bases, and 9 bases had no gene match. CDR1 is GTSNPN and CDR2 is SVGIG in the germline V gene (reference sequence). The CDR3 totals 14 residues. The DNA for the CDR3 is TGTGCCTGGAGCGCCGGACTAGGAGATAATGAGCAGTTCTTC. It specifies CAWSAGLGDNEQFF. Looking up the rest from reference TRBV30 and TRBJ2-1 gives the full variable domain: SQTIHQWPATLVQPVGSPLSLECTVEGTSNPNLYWYRQAAGRGLQLLFYSVGIGQISSEVPQNLSASRPQDRQFILSSKKLLLSDSGFYLCAWSAGLGDNEQFFGPGTRLTVL.

The chain links TRBV11-3 to TRBJ2-1, with 9 positions matching TRBD1. The CDR3 is made up of 17 amino acids. CDR1 and CDR2 from the germline V gene are SGHNT and YENEEA. V lost 4 bases to trimming and J lost 4 bases; unmatched junction nucleotides: 11. DNA for the CDR3: TGTGCCAGCAGCTCGACGGTGGGACAGGGCACTTACAATGAGCAGTTCTTC. Translation gives CASSSTVGQGTYNEQFF.

The chain links TRBV27 to TRBJ2-2; no firm D call. Germline V gene sequence: CDR1 MNHEY, CDR2 SMNVEV (reference sequence). The V end was cut by 4 bases, the J end by 2 bases, with 11 bases between. This CDR3 spans 15 amino acids. As DNA, the CDR3 is TGTGCCAGCAGTTCCCCCCTAAATAACACCGGGGAGCTGTTTTTT. Encoded protein: CASSSPLNNTGELFF.

The chain has TRBV6-5 and TRBJ2-2, with D possibly being TRBD1 (6 bases). CDR3 length: 14 amino acids. The V gene lost 6 bases and the J gene lost 4 bases, with 12 bases spanning the gap. CDR1 is MNHEY, CDR2 SVGAGI, per germline. CDR3 sequence reads: CASRGARVTGELFF. The CDR3 DNA reads TGTGCCAGCAGGGGGGCCAGGGTCACCGGGGAGCTGTTTTTT.

CDR3 DNA sequence: TGTGCCAGCAGCTTACGAACAGGACCTAGCTCTGGAAACACCATATATTTT. The encoded protein is CASSLRTGPSSGNTIYF. The chain links TRBV5-4 to TRBJ1-3; a possible D gene is TRBD1 (5 bases). V lost 2 bases and J 0 bases, leaving 15 bases between the germline ends. Germline CDR1 SGHNT, CDR2 YYREEE (reference sequence). The CDR3 spans 17 residues.

The V and J genes are TRBV14 and TRBJ2-2; D might be TRBD2 (7 bases). The CDR3 has 15 amino acids. CDR1 and CDR2 from the germline V gene are SGHDN and FVKESK. The ends were cut back, 3 bases at V and 5 bases at J, with 13 bases in the middle. CDR3 DNA: TGTGCCAGCAGCCACCTTCGGGGGGCTACCGGGGAGCTGTTTTTT. Amino acid sequence: CASSHLRGATGELFF. The complete variable domain, with remaining parts taken from reference TRBV14 and TRBJ2-2, reads EAGVTQFPSHSVIEKGQTVTLRCDPISGHDNLYWYRRVMGKEIKFLLHFVKESKQDESGMPNNRFLAERTGGTYSTLKVQPAELEDSGVYFCASSHLRGATGELFFGEGSRLTVL.

A note on this clone: The same CDR3 is also encoded by other DNA sequences in this sample. This rearrangement joins TRBV20-1 to TRBJ1-2; no reliable D call. The CDR3 extends over 10 amino acids. Germline V CDR1 and CDR2: DFQATT, SNEGSKA (reference sequence). Trimming pared 6 bases from V and 4 bases from J, leaving 6 bases between. The CDR3 here is CSAEGYGYTF. The CDR3, as DNA: TGCAGTGCGGAGGGCTATGGCTACACCTTC.

V gene TRBV7-2 combines with J gene TRBJ2-1; 13 nucleotides agree with TRBD2. This CDR3 is built from 15 residues. The trim removed 5 bases at V and 10 bases at J, leaving 8 bases unmatched. Germline CDR1 reads SGHTA; CDR2 reads FQGNSA. The CDR3: CASSTGTSGNREQFF. The CDR3 DNA reads TGTGCCAGCAGCACCGGGACTAGCGGGAATCGGGAGCAGTTCTTC.

This rearrangement joins TRBV18 to TRBJ2-5; possibly TRBD2 for D (6 bases). CDR3 length equals 14 residues. Per the germline V gene, CDR1 is KGHSH and CDR2 is LQKENI. The V end lost 1 base, the J end lost 5 bases, and 11 bases lay between the germline ends. Written as DNA, the CDR3 is TGTGCCAGCTCACCACTATCGGGGGAGGAGACCCAGTACTTC. It yields the protein CASSPLSGEETQYF. The full variable domain, rest sourced from reference TRBV18 and TRBJ2-5, is NAGVMQNPRHLVRRRGQEARLRCSPMKGHSHVYWYRQLPEEGLKFMVYLQKENIIDESGMPKERFSAEFPKEGPSILRIQQVVRGDSAAYFCASSPLSGEETQYFGPGTRLLVL.

This chain joins TRBV11-2 and TRBJ2-5; 10 positions match TRBD2. This CDR3 is 15 amino acids long. With V trimmed by 6 bases and J by 5 bases, 9 bases remained unmatched. Germline V gene data show CDR1 as SGHAT and CDR2 as FQNNGV. DNA of the CDR3: TGTGCCAGCAGGGAGAGCGGGAGGGCTGGGGAGACCCAGTACTTC. This sequence encodes CASRESGRAGETQYF. The entire variable domain, with the rest obtained from reference TRBV11-2 and TRBJ2-5, is as follows: EAGVAQSPRYKIIEKRQSVAFWCNPISGHATLYWYQQILGQGPKLLIQFQNNGVVDDSQLPKDRFSAERLKGVDSTLKIQPAKLEDSAVYLCASRESGRAGETQYFGPGTRLLVL.

The chain employs TRBV28 and TRBJ2-7; 7 positions agree with TRBD1. Trimming took 5 bases from V and 3 from J; bases not matched to a gene: 7. The CDR3 has 14 residues. Germline-derived CDR1 and CDR2 are MDHEN and SYDVKM. The DNA of the CDR3 is TGTGCCAGCAGTCCGACAGGGTGGGGCTACGAGCAGTACTTC. The encoded protein is CASSPTGWGYEQYF.

The CDR3 bases are TGTGCCACCAGCAGAGTGGTGGGAGCCGGTAACCCGAATGAGCAGTTCTTC. The encoded protein is CATSRVVGAGNPNEQFF. The gene calls are TRBV15 and TRBJ2-1; a weak D match, TRBD2 (5 bases). From germline, CDR1 is LNHNV and CDR2 YYDKDF (reference sequence). V dropped 1 base and J dropped 7 bases, with 20 bases sitting between them. CDR3 length: 17 residues.

The J gene is TRBJ1-5, the V gene TRBV7-9; possibly TRBD1 for D (5 bases). Deletions cut 2 bases from V and 7 bases from J, with 6 bases between. CDR3 size: 12 residues. The germline CDR1 and CDR2 sequences are SEHNR and FQNEAQ (reference sequence). CDR3 amino acids: CASSLRGQPQHF. CDR3 coding DNA: TGTGCCAGCAGCTTACGGGGGCAGCCCCAGCATTTT.

V and J are TRBV5-6 and TRBJ2-2, with D possibly being TRBD1 (6 bases). The CDR3 is made up of 17 amino acids. Trimming left V 1 base short and J 0 bases short, with 13 bases between. CDR1 SGHDT and CDR2 YYEEEE come from the germline V gene. The CDR3 here is CASSLIGRTANTGELFF. For the CDR3, the DNA is TGTGCCAGCAGCTTGATTGGTAGGACAGCGAACACCGGGGAGCTGTTTTTT.

J is TRBJ1-5 and V is TRBV28, with D possibly being TRBD1 (6 bases). V was cut by 6 bases and J by 1 base, with 13 bases left in between. CDR1 is MDHEN and CDR2 is SYDVKM in the germline V gene. CDR3 length equals 15 residues. CDR3 sequence: CASRGRGISNQPQHF. For the CDR3, the DNA is TGTGCCAGCAGAGGCAGGGGAATAAGCAATCAGCCCCAGCATTTT. Combining the CDR3 with reference TRBV28 and TRBJ1-5 gives the whole variable domain DVKVTQSSRYLVKRTGEKVFLECVQDMDHENMFWYRQDPGLGLRLIYFSYDVKMKEKGDIPEGYSVSREKKERFSLILESASTNQTSMYLCASRGRGISNQPQHFGDGTRLSIL.

The J gene is TRBJ2-3, the V gene TRBV9, with 9 nucleotides matching TRBD2. J gave up 3 bases and V 6 bases, and 5 bases lay outside the gene matches. Germline V lookup: CDR1 SGDLS, CDR2 YYNGEE. The CDR3 contains 14 residues. The DNA for the CDR3 is TGTGCCAGCAACCCGAGCGGGAGGACAGATACGCAGTATTTT. Residues: CASNPSGRTDTQYF. Using reference TRBV9 and TRBJ2-3 for the parts outside the CDR3, the full variable domain is DSGVTQTPKHLITATGQRVTLRCSPRSGDLSVYWYQQSLDQGLQFLIQYYNGEERAKGNILERFSAQQFPDLHSELNLSSLELGDSALYFCASNPSGRTDTQYFGPGTRLTVL.

The chain has TRBV5-1 and TRBJ2-7; 11 positions match TRBD2. CDR3 size: 16 residues. V lost 0 bases and J lost 2; bases outside the gene matches: 4. Per the germline V gene, CDR1 is SGHRS and CDR2 is YFSETQ. CDR3 coding DNA: TGCGCCAGCAGCTTGGCCGGACTAGCGGGCCCCTACGAGCAGTACTTC. The encoded protein is CASSLAGLAGPYEQYF.